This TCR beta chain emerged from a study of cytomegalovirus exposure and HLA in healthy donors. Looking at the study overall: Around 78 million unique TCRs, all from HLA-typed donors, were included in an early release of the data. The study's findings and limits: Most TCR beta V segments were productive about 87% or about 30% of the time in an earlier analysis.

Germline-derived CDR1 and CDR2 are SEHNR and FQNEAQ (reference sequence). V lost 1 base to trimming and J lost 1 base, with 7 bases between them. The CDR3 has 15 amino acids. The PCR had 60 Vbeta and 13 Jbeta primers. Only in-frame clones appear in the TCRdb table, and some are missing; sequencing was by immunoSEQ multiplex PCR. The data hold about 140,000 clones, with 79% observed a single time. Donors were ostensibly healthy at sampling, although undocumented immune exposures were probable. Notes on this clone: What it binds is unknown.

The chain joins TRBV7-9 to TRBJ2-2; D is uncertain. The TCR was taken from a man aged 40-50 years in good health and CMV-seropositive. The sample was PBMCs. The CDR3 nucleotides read TGTGCCAGCAGCTTAGAACGCGGGAACACCGGGGAGCTGTTTTTT. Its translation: CASSLERGNTGELFF.